One T cell receptor (beta chain) is described in this entry. Antigen: not known. V dropped 5 bases and J dropped 5 bases, with 12 bases sitting between them. The CDR3 has 14 residues. The germline gives CDR1 SEHNR, CDR2 FQNEAQ (reference sequence). The PCR employed 60 Vbeta primers together with 13 Jbeta primers. TCRdb's copy holds only in-frame clones and misses some; the assay was immunoSEQ multiplex PCR. The table lists 90,000 to 95,000 clones, around 78% of them singletons. This sample is drawn from a study of cytomegalovirus exposure and HLA in healthy donors. General observations from the study: Most likely, a cluster of highly shared sequence variants arose as a sequencing artifact.

V and J are TRBV7-9 and TRBJ2-2, with D possibly being TRBD2 (7 bases). Sequencing was done on a sample of PBMCs. This clonotype was obtained from a man under 40 in good health and CMV-seronegative. The CDR3 DNA reads TGTGCCAGCAGCCCCGAGGGGGGGACCGGGGAGCTGTTTTTT. It is translated as CASSPEGGTGELFF.